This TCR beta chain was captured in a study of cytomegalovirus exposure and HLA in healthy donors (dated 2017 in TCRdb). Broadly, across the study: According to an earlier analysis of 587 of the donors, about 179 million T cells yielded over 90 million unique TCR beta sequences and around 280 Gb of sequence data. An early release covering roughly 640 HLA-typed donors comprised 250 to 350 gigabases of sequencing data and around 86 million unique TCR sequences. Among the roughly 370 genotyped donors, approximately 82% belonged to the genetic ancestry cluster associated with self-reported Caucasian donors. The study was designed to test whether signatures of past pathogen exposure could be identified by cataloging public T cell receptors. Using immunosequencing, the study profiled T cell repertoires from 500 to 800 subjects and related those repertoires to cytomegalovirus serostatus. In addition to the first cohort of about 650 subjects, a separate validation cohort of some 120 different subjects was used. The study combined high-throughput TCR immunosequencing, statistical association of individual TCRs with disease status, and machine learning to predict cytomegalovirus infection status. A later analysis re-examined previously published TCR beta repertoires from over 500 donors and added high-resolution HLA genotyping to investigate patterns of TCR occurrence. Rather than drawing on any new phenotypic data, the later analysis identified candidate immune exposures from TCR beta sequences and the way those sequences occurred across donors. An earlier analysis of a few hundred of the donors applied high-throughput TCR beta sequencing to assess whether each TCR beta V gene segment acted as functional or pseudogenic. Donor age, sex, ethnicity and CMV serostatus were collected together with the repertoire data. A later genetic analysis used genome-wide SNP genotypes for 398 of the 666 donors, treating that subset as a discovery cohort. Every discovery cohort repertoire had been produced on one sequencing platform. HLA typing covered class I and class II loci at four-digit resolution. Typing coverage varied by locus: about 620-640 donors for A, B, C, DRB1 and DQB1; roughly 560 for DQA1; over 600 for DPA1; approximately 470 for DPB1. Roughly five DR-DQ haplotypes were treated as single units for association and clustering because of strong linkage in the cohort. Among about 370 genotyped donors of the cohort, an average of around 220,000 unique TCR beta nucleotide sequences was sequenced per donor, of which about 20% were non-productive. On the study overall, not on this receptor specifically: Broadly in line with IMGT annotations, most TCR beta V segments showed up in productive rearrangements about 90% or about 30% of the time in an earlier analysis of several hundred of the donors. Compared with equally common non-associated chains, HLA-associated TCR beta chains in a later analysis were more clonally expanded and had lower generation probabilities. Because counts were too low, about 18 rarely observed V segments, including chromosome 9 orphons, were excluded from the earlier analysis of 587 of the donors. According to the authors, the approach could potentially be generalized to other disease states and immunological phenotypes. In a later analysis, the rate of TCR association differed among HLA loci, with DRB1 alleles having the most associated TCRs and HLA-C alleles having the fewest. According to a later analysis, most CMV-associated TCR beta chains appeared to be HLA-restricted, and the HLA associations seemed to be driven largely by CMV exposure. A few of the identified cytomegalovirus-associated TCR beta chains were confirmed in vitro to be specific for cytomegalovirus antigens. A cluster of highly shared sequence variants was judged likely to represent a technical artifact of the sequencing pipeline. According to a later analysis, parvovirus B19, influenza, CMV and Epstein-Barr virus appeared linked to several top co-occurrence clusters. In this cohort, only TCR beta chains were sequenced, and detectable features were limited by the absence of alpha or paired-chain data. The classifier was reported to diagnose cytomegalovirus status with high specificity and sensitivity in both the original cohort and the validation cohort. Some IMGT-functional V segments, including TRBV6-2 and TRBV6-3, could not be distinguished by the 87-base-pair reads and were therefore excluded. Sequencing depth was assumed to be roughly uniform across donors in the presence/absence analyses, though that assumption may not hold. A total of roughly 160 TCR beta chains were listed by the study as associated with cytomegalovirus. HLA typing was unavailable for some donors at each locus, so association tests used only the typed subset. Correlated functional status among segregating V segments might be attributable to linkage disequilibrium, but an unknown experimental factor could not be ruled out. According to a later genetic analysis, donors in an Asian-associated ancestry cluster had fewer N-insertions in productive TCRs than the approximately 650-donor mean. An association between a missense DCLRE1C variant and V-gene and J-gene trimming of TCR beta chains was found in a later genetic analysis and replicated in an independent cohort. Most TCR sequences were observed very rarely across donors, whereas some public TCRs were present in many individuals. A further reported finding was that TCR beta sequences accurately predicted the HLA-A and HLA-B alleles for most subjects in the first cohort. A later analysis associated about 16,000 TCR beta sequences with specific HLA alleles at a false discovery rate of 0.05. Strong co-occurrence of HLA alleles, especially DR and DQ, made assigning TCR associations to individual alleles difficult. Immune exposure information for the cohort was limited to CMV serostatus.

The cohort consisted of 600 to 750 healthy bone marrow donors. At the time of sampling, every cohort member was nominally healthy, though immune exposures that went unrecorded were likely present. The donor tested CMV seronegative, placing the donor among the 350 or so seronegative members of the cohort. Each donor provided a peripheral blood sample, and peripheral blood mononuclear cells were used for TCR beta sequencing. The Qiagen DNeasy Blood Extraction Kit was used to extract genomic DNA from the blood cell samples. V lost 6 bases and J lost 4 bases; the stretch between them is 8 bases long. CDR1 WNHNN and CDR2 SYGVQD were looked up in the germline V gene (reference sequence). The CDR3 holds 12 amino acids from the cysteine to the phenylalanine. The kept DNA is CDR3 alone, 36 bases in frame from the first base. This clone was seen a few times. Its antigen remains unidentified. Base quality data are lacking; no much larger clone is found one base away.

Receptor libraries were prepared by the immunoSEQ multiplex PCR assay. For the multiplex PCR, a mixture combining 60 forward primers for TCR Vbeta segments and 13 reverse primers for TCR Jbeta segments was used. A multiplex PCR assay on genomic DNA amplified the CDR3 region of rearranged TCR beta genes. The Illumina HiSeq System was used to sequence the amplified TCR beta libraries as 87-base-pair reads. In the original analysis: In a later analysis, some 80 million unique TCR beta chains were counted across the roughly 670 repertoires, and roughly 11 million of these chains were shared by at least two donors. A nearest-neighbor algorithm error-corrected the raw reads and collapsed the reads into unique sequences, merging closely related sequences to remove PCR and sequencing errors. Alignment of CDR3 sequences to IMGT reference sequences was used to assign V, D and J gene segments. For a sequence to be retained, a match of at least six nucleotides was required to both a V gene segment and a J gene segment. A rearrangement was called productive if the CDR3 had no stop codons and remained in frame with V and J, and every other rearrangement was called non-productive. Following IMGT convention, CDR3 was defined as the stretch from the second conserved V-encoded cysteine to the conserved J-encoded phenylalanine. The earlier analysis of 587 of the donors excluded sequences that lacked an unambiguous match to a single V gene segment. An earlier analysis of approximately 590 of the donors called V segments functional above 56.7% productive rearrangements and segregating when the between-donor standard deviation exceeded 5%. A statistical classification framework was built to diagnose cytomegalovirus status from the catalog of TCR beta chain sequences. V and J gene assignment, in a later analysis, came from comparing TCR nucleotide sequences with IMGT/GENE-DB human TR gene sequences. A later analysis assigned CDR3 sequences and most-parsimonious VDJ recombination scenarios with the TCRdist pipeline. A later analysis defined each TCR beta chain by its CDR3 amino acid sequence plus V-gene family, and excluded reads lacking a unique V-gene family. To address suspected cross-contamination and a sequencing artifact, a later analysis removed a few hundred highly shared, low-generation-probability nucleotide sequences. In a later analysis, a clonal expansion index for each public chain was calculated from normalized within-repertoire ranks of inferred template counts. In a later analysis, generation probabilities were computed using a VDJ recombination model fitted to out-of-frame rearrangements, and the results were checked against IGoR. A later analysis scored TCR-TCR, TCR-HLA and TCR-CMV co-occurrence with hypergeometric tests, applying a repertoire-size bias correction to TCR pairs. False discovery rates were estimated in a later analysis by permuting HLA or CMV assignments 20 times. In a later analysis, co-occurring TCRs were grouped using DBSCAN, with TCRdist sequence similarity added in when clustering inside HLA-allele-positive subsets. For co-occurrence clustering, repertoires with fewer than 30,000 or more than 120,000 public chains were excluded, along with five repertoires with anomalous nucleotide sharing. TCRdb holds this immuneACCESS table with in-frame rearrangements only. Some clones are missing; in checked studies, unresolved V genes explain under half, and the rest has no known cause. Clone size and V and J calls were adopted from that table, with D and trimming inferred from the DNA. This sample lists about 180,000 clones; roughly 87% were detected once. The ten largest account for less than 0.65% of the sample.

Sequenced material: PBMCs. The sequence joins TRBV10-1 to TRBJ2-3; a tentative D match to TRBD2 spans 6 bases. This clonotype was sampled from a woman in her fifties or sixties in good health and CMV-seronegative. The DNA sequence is TGCGCCAGCAGCGGGACTTCAGATACGCAGTATTTT. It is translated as CASSGTSDTQYF.